This record concerns one T cell receptor (beta chain) sequence. The data were taken from a study of blood T cell repertoires in COVID-19. Germline V gene lookup returns CDR1 MNHEY and CDR2 SVGAGI. The CDR3 totals 15 residues. Trimming cost V 8 bases and J 6 bases; bases outside gene matches: 10. The assay was immunoSEQ multiplex PCR, and TCRdb's table has in-frame clones only and misses some. Of about 300,000 clones listed, under 90% are singletons. The J gene is TRBJ2-3, the V gene TRBV6-5; TRBD2 matches at 11 bases. The clonotype was recovered from a man younger than 40 who had recovered from COVID-19. Sample: PBMCs or T cells enriched from blood (not recorded which). The CDR3 sequence is CASSASGGPGDTQYF. In DNA, the CDR3 is TGTGCCAGCTCGGCTAGCGGGGGGCCAGGGGATACGCAGTATTTT.